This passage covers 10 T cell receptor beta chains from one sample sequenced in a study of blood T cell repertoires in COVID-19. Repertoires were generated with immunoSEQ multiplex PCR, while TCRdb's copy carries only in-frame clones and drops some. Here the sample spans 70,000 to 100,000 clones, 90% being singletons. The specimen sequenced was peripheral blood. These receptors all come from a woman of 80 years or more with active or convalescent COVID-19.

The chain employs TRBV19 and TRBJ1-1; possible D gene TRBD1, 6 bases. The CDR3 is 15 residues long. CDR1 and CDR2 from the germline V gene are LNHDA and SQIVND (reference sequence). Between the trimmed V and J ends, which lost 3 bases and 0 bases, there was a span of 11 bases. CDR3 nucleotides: TGTGCCAGTAGTATTGGGGGCAGGATGAACACTGAAGCTTTCTTT. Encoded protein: CASSIGGRMNTEAFF.

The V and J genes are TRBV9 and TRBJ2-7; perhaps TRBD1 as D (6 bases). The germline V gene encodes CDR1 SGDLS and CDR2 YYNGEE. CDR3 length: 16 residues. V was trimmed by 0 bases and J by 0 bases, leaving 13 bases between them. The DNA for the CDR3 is TGTGCCAGCAGCGTAGGAGCCACAGGGAGCTCCTACGAGCAGTACTTC. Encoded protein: CASSVGATGSSYEQYF.

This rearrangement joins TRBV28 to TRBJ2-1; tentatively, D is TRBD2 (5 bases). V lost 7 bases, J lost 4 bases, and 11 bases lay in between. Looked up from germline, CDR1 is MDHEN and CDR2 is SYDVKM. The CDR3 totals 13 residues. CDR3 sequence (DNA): TGTGCCAGCACCTCCGGCGGGTACAATGAGCAGTTCTTC. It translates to CASTSGGYNEQFF. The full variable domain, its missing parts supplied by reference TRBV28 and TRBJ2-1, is DVKVTQSSRYLVKRTGEKVFLECVQDMDHENMFWYRQDPGLGLRLIYFSYDVKMKEKGDIPEGYSVSREKKERFSLILESASTNQTSMYLCASTSGGYNEQFFGPGTRLTVL.

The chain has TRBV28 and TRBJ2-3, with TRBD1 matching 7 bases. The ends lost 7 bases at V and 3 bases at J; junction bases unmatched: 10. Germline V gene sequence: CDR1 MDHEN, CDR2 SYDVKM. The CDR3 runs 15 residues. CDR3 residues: CASNAQGTGTDTQYF. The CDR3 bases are TGTGCCAGCAACGCACAGGGGACGGGAACAGATACGCAGTATTTT.

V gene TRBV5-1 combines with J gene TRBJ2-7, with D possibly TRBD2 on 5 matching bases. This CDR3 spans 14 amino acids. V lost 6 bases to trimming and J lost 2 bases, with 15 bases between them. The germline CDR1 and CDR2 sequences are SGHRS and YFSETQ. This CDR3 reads CASTQSRGAYEQYF. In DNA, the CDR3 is TGCGCCAGCACCCAAAGCCGGGGTGCCTACGAGCAGTACTTC. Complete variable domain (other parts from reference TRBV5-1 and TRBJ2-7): KAGVTQTPRYLIKTRGQQVTLSCSPISGHRSVSWYQQTPGQGLQFLFEYFSETQRNKGNFPGRFSGRQFSNSRSEMNVSTLELGDSALYLCASTQSRGAYEQYFGPGTRLTVT.

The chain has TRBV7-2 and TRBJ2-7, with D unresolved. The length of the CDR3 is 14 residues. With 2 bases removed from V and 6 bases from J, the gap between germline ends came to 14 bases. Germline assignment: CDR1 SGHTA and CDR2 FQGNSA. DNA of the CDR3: TGTGCCAGCAGCTTACTGGGTAGCAACCTCGAGCAGTACTTC. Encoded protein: CASSLLGSNLEQYF. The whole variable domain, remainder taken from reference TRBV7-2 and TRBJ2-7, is GAGVSQSPSNKVTEKGKDVELRCDPISGHTALYWYRQSLGQGLEFLIYFQGNSAPDKSGLPSDRFSAERTGGSVSTLTIQRTQQEDSAVYLCASSLLGSNLEQYFGPGTRLTVT.

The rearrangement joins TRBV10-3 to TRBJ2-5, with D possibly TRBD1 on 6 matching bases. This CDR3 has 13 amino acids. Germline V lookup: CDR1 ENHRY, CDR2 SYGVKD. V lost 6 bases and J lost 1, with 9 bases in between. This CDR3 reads CAISGQPQETQYF. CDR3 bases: TGTGCCATCAGCGGACAGCCCCAAGAGACCCAGTACTTC.

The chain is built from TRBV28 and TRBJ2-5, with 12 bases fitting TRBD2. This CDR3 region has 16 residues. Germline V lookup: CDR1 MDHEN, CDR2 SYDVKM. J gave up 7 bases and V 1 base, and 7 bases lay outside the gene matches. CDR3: CASSLYLAGGPGTQYF. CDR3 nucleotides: TGTGCCAGCAGTTTATATCTAGCGGGAGGGCCGGGGACCCAGTACTTC.

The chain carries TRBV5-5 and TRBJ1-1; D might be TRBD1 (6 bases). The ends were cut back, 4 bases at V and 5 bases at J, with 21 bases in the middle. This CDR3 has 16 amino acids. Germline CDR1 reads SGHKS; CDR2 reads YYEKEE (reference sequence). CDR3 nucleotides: TGTGCCAGCAGCCCGTTCCCGGGGGCGGGGGGAACTGAAGCTTTCTTT. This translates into CASSPFPGAGGTEAFF.

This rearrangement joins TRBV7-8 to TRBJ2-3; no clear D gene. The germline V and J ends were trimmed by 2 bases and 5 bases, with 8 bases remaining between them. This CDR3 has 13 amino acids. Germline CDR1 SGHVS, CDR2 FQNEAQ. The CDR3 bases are TGTGCCAGCAGCTTATCGAGGAAAGATACGCAGTATTTT. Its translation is CASSLSRKDTQYF. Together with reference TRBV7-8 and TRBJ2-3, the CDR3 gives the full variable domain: GAGVSQSPRYKVAKRGQDVALRCDPISGHVSLFWYQQALGQGPEFLTYFQNEAQLDKSGLPSDRFFAERPEGSVSTLKIQRTQQEDSAVYLCASSLSRKDTQYFGPGTRLTVL.